The clone carrying this T cell receptor beta chain was seen at least ten times. What it recognizes is unknown. This specimen comes from a study of early T cells in non-severe SARS-CoV-2 infection. Overall study: It was bulk RNA from unsorted whole blood that was sequenced, and the chains were unpaired. Overall study results and limits: VDJdb-based matching was biased toward anti-spike CD8 responses and missed private and CD4 specificities.

Individual cDNA molecules each received unique molecular identifiers attached to them. TCRdb passed the 5' RACE reads through MiXCR, listing each CDR3 protein once. The data contain about 28,000 distinct CDR3 sequences, about 4.9% of them singletons. V was pared by 5 bases and J by 2 bases, with 3 bases of the junction left unmatched. The CDR3 runs 13 residues. CDR1 and CDR2 from the germline V gene are SGHAT and FQNNGV. The starting material was whole blood, obtained at baseline. The gene calls are TRBV11-2 and TRBJ2-7; 7 bases are a match to TRBD1. This clonotype was sampled from an adult who was a healthcare worker with PCR-confirmed SARS-CoV-2 infection or an uninfected control (not recorded which). The CDR3 bases are TGTGCCAGCAGCATCGACAGGGCCTACGAGCAGTACTTC. Translated, it gives CASSIDRAYEQYF.